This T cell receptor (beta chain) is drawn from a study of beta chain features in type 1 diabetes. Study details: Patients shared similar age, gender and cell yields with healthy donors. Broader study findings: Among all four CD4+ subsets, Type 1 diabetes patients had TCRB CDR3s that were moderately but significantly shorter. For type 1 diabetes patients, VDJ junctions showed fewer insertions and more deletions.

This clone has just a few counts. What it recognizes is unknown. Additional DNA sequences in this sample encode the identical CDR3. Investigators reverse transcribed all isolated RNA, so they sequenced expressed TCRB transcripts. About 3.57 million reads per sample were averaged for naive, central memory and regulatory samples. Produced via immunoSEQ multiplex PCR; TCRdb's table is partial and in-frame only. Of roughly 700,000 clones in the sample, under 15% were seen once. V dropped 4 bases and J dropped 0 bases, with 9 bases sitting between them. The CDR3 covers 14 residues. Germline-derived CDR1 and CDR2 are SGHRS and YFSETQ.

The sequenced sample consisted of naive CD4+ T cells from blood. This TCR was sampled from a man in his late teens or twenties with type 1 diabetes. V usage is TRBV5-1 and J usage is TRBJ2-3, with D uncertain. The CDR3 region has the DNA TGCGCCAGCAGCCCGGGCCCCAGCACAGATACGCAGTATTTT. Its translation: CASSPGPSTDTQYF.